This TCR beta chain is from a study of blood T cells in healthy people across ages. From germline, CDR1 is SGHAT and CDR2 FQNNGV. The CDR3 is 14 residues long. V was pared by 4 bases and J by 7 bases, with 13 bases between. Through a sample-barcoded 5' primer and a J-beta primer mix, a second PCR was run for roughly 7 to 12 cycles. One entry per CDR3 protein, called by TCRdb with MiXCR from the 5' RACE reads. The sample comprises 1.5 million to 2 million distinct CDR3 sequences, around 36% of which are singletons, and approximately 11% rests with the top ten. This receptor was taken from a young woman in good health. The sample taken for sequencing was blood. The chain joins TRBV11-2 to TRBJ1-4; the D gene is possibly TRBD1 (6 bases). The CDR3 loop reads CASSSRGSGEKLFF. CDR3 nucleotide sequence: TGTGCCAGCAGCTCCAGGGGCTCGGGTGAAAAACTGTTTTTT.